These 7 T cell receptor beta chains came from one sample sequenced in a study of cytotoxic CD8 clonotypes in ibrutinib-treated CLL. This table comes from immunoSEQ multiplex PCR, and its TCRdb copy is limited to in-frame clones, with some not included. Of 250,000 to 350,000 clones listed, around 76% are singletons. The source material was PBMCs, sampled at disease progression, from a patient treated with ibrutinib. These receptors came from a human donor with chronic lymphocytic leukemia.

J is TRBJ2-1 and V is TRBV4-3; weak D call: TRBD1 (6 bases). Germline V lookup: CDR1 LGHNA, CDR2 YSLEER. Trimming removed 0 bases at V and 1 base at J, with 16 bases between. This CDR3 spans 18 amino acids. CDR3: CASSQEFQGSMSYNEQFF. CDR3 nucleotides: TGCGCCAGCAGCCAAGAGTTTCAGGGGTCGATGTCCTACAATGAGCAGTTCTTC.

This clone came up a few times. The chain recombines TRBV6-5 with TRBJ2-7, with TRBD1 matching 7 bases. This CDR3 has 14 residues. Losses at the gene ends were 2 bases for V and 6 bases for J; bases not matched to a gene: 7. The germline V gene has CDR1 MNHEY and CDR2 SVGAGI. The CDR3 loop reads CASSYQGEFTEQYF. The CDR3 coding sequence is TGTGCCAGCAGTTACCAGGGGGAATTTACCGAGCAGTACTTC.

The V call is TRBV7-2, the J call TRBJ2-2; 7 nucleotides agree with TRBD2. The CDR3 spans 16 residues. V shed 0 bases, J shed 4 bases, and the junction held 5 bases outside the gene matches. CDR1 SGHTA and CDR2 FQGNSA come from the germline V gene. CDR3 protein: CASSLAGGRVTGELFF. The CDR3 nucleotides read TGTGCCAGCAGCTTAGCGGGAGGGCGTGTCACCGGGGAGCTGTTTTTT.

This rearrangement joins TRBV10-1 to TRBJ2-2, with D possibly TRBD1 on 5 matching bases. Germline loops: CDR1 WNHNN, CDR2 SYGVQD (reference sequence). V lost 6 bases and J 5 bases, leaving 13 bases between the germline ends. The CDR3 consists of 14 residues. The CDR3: CASSATATTGELFF. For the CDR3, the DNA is TGCGCCAGCAGCGCGACAGCTACGACCGGGGAGCTGTTTTTT.

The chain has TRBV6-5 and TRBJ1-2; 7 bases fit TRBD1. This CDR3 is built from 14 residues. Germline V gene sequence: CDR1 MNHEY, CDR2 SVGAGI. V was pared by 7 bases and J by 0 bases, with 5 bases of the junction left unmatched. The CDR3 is CASKGTASNYGYTF. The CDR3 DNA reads TGTGCCAGCAAAGGGACAGCTTCTAACTATGGCTACACCTTC.

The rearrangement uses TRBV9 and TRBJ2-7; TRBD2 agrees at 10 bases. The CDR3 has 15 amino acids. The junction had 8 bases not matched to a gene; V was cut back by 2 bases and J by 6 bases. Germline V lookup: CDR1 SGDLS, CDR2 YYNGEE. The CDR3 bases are TGTGCCAGCAGCGTTGCTAGCGGGAGACCGACCGAGCAGTACTTC. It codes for CASSVASGRPTEQYF.

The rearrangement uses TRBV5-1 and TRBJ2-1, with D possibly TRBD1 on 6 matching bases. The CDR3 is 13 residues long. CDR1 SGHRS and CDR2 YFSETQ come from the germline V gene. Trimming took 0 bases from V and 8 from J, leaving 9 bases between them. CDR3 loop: CASSLGQDDEQFF. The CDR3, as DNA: TGCGCCAGCAGCTTGGGACAGGACGATGAGCAGTTCTTC. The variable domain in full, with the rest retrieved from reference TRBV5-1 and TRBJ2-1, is KAGVTQTPRYLIKTRGQQVTLSCSPISGHRSVSWYQQTPGQGLQFLFEYFSETQRNKGNFPGRFSGRQFSNSRSEMNVSTLELGDSALYLCASSLGQDDEQFFGPGTRLTVL.